The 15 T cell receptor beta chains listed next were all sequenced from one sample in a study of blood T cell repertoires in COVID-19. The protocol was immunoSEQ multiplex PCR, while the TCRdb copy is restricted to in-frame clones and leaves out a portion. The data contain tens of thousands of clones, about 74% of them seen just once; the ten biggest clones take up 40% to 60%. The sequenced sample consisted of peripheral blood. The receptors here all came from a human donor in a cohort sampled during active COVID-19.

The V and J genes are TRBV2 and TRBJ2-2, with 8 bases lining up with TRBD1. The V gene's germline CDR1 is SNHLY and CDR2 FYNNEI. The ends lost 6 bases at V and 1 base at J; junction bases unmatched: 4. The CDR3 length is 15 residues. CDR3 DNA: TGTGCCAGCAGGGTGACAGGGGTGAACACCGGGGAGCTGTTTTTT. It translates to CASRVTGVNTGELFF.

The chain combines TRBV28 with TRBJ1-1; a weak D match, TRBD1 (6 bases). V gave up 2 bases and J gave up 5 bases, with 12 bases separating them. The CDR3 has 14 amino acids. Per germline, CDR1 MDHEN and CDR2 SYDVKM. The CDR3 nucleotides are TGTGCCAGCAGTTTAATGACAGGCACTACTGAAGCTTTCTTT. Translating it yields CASSLMTGTTEAFF. Full variable domain (outside the CDR3, taken from reference TRBV28 and TRBJ1-1): DVKVTQSSRYLVKRTGEKVFLECVQDMDHENMFWYRQDPGLGLRLIYFSYDVKMKEKGDIPEGYSVSREKKERFSLILESASTNQTSMYLCASSLMTGTTEAFFGQGTRLTVV.

The rearrangement uses TRBV3-1 (or the pseudogene TRBV3-2) and TRBJ1-5; the D gene is possibly TRBD1 (6 bases). Germline values: CDR1 LGHDT, CDR2 YNNKEL (reference sequence). The CDR3 length is 16 residues. V dropped 4 bases and J dropped 0 bases, with 13 bases sitting between them. The CDR3 DNA reads as TGTGCCAGCAGCCGTTCCGGGACAACTAGCAATCAGCCCCAGCATTTT. Its translation: CASSRSGTTSNQPQHF.

The rearrangement links TRBV4-1 to TRBJ2-7, with 7 nucleotides matching TRBD2. V gave up 0 bases and J gave up 5 bases; unmatched junction bases: 7. Germline CDR1 and CDR2: MGHRA and YSYEKL. CDR3 length equals 15 residues. The CDR3 DNA sequence: TGCGCCAGCAGCCAAGATCCGTTGGGGGGGGACGAGCAGTACTTC. As protein: CASSQDPLGGDEQYF.

The chain joins TRBV6-5 to TRBJ2-5; D possibly corresponds to TRBD1 (5 bases). Trimming left V 2 bases short and J 5 bases short, with 15 bases between. This CDR3 is 15 amino acids long. Germline V gene data show CDR1 as MNHEY and CDR2 as SVGAGI. DNA for the CDR3: TGTGCCAGCAGTTACCAATTCGGCGCAGGGGAGACCCAGTACTTC. Encoded protein: CASSYQFGAGETQYF.

The chain couples TRBV20-1 to TRBJ2-7; possible D gene TRBD2, 7 bases. Germline values: CDR1 DFQATT, CDR2 SNEGSKA (reference sequence). V was cut by 3 bases and J by 0 bases, with 18 bases left in between. This CDR3 contains 16 residues. CDR3 amino acids: CSASHPSGGLSYEQYF. CDR3 coding DNA: TGCAGTGCTAGTCACCCCTCGGGGGGCCTCTCCTACGAGCAGTACTTC.

The chain has TRBV18 and TRBJ2-2, with 8 bases identical to TRBD2. Losses at the gene ends were 6 bases for V and 1 base for J; bases not matched to a gene: 13. The germline V gene encodes CDR1 KGHSH and CDR2 LQKENI. This CDR3 comprises 18 residues. The CDR3 protein is CASSPLPLAGRNTGELFF. CDR3 in DNA: TGTGCCAGCTCTCCATTACCCCTAGCGGGTAGGAACACCGGGGAGCTGTTTTTT.

The chain couples TRBV4-3 to TRBJ1-3; the D is unclear. CDR1 is LGHNA and CDR2 is YSLEER in the germline V gene. The CDR3 extends over 18 amino acids. The V end lost 4 bases, the J end lost 0 bases, and 19 bases lay between the germline ends. The DNA of the CDR3 is TGCGCCAGCAGCCCGACTGCTCTCCACTCAAGCTCTGGAAACACCATATATTTT. Translated: CASSPTALHSSSGNTIYF.

This clone was picked up one time. The chain carries TRBV5-1 and TRBJ1-1; 7 bases align to TRBD1. The CDR3 has 15 residues. Germline V gene lookup returns CDR1 SGHRS and CDR2 YFSETQ. V was pared by 5 bases and J by 1 base, with 8 bases of the junction left unmatched. The CDR3 region has the DNA TGCGCCAGCAGAAATACGGGACAGAGGAACACTGAAGCTTTCTTT. Translation gives CASRNTGQRNTEAFF.

The chain uses TRBV5-1 and TRBJ2-7, with TRBD2 matching over 9 bases. This CDR3 is built from 14 residues. The V gene end was trimmed by 0 bases and the J gene end by 4 bases; junction bases not matched to a gene: 2. Germline CDR1 reads SGHRS; CDR2 reads YFSETQ. Here the CDR3 reads CASSLGLAEYEQYF. The CDR3 DNA reads as TGCGCCAGCAGCTTGGGACTAGCGGAGTACGAGCAGTACTTC.

The rearrangement joins TRBV5-4 to TRBJ2-5, with 13 bases aligning to TRBD2. Unmatched junction bases numbered 11, after V lost 4 bases and J lost 5 bases. Germline CDR1 SGHNT, CDR2 YYREEE (reference sequence). There are 17 residues in the CDR3. The CDR3 nucleotides read TGTGCCAGCAGCGGTCGAGGGACTAGCGGGATCTGGGAGACCCAGTACTTC. Its translation is CASSGRGTSGIWETQYF.

The chain has TRBV5-1 and TRBJ2-3; perhaps TRBD2 as D (6 bases). Trimming shortened V by 0 bases and J by 4 bases, and 15 bases separated the two germline ends. The CDR3 spans 16 residues. From germline, CDR1 is SGHRS and CDR2 YFSETQ. CDR3 sequence: CASSLATSSGADTQYF. The CDR3 DNA sequence: TGCGCCAGCAGCTTGGCTACTAGCTCTGGCGCAGATACGCAGTATTTT.

This chain uses TRBV7-2 with TRBJ2-7; possibly TRBD2 for D (5 bases). Germline V lookup: CDR1 SGHTA, CDR2 FQGNSA. The CDR3 has 13 residues. Trimming took 4 bases from V and 3 from J, leaving 10 bases between them. CDR3 sequence reads: CASSSNRDYEQYF. The CDR3 coding sequence is TGTGCCAGCAGCTCTAACCGGGACTACGAGCAGTACTTC.

This chain uses TRBV3-1 (or the pseudogene TRBV3-2) with TRBJ1-2; D unclear. The CDR3 contains 14 residues. The V end was cut by 2 bases, the J end by 8 bases, with 15 bases between. Per germline, CDR1 LGHDT and CDR2 YNNKEL (reference sequence). This chain's CDR3 is CASSQTDKAGGYTF. CDR3 nucleotide sequence: TGTGCCAGCAGCCAAACCGACAAGGCGGGAGGCTACACCTTC.

The rearrangement uses TRBV28 and TRBJ2-7; tentatively, D is TRBD1 (5 bases). The CDR3 consists of 16 residues. Germline-derived CDR1 and CDR2 are MDHEN and SYDVKM. Trimming left V 5 bases short and J 1 base short, with 18 bases between. The chain's CDR3 is CASSALFKGNSYEQYF. The CDR3 DNA follows: TGTGCCAGCAGTGCCCTCTTTAAGGGGAATTCCTACGAGCAGTACTTC.